This T cell receptor (beta chain) was identified during a study of cytomegalovirus exposure and HLA in healthy donors. Using immunoSEQ multiplex PCR, the repertoire was profiled, and TCRdb retains in-frame clones only, with some absent. The sample records a few hundred thousand clones, 86% being singletons. CDR3 size: 17 residues. CDR1 and CDR2 (germline): MGHRA, YSYEKL. V lost 1 base to trimming and J lost 1 base; unmatched junction nucleotides: 4. This clone showed up just a few times. The sequenced sample was PBMCs. The V and J genes are TRBV4-1 and TRBJ2-7; 13 bases line up with TRBD2. This receptor was taken from a woman aged 18-29 years in good health and CMV-seronegative. Here the CDR3 DNA reads TGCGCCAGCAGCCAAGTGGGACTAGCGGGGACTTCCTACGAGCAGTACTTC. Residues: CASSQVGLAGTSYEQYF.